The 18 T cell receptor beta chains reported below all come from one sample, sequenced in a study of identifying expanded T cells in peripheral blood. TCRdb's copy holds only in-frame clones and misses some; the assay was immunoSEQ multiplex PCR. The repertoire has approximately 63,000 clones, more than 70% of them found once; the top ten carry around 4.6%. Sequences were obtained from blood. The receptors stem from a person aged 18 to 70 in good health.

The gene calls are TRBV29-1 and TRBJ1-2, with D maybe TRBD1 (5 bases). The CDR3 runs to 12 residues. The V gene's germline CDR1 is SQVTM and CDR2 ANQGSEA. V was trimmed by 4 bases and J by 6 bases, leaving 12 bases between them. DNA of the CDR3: TGCAGCGTTGGGGAGACAGTAGATGGCTACACCTTC. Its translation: CSVGETVDGYTF.

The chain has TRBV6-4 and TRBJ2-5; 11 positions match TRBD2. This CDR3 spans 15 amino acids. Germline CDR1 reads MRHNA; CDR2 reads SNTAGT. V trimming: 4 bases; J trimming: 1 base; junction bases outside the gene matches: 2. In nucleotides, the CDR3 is TGTGCCAGCAGTGCCGGGACTAGCGGCCAAGAGACCCAGTACTTC. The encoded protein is CASSAGTSGQETQYF.

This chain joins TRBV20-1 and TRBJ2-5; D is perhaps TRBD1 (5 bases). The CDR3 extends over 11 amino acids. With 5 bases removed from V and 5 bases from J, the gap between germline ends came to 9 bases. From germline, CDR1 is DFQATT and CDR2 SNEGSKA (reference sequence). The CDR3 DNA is TGCAGTGCTCGACAGTTGGAGACCCAGTACTTC. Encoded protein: CSARQLETQYF.

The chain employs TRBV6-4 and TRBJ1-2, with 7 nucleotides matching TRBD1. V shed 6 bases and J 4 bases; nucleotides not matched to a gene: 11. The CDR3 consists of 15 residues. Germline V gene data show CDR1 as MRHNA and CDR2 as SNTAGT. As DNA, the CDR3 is TGTGCCAGCAGCGCCTTTACGACAGGGCGCTATGGCTACACCTTC. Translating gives CASSAFTTGRYGYTF.

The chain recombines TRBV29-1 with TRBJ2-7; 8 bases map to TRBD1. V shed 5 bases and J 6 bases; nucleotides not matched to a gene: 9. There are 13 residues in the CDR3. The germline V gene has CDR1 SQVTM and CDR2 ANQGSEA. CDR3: CSVRRTGSAEQYF. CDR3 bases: TGCAGCGTTCGACGGACAGGGTCAGCCGAGCAGTACTTC.

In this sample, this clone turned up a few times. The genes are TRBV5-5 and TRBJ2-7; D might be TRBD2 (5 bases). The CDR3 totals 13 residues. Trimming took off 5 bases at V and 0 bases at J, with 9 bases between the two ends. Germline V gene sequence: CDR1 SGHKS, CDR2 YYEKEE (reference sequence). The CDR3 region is CASSPDSSYEQYF. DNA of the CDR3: TGTGCCAGCAGTCCGGACTCCTCCTACGAGCAGTACTTC.

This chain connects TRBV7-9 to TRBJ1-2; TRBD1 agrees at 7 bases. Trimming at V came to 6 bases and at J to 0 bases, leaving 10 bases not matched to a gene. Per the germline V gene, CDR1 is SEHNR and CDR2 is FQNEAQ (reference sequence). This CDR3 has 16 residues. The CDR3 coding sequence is TGTGCCAGCAGTCCGTATCGGGACAGCCCTAACTATGGCTACACCTTC. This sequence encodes CASSPYRDSPNYGYTF. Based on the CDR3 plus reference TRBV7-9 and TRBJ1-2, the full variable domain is DTGVSQNPRHKITKRGQNVTFRCDPISEHNRLYWYRQTLGQGPEFLTYFQNEAQLEKSRLLSDRFSAERPKGSFSTLEIQRTEQGDSAMYLCASSPYRDSPNYGYTFGSGTRLTVV.

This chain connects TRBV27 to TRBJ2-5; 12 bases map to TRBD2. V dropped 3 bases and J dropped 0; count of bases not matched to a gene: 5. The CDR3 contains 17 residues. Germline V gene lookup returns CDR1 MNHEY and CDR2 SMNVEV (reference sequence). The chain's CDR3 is CASSFTGTSGHQETQYF. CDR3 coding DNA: TGTGCCAGCAGTTTTACCGGGACTAGCGGGCACCAAGAGACCCAGTACTTC.

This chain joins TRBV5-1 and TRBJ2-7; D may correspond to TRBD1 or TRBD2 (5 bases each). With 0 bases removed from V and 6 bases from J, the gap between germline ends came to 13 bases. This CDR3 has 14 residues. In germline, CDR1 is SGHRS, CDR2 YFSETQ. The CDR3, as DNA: TGCGCCAGCAGCTTGGAGGCAGGGACGGGCGAGCAGTACTTC. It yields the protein CASSLEAGTGEQYF.

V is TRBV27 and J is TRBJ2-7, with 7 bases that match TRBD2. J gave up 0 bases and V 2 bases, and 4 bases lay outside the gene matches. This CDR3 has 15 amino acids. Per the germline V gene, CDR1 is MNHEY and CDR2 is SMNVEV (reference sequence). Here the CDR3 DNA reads TGTGCCAGCAGTTTAGCGAGCGGGACCTCCTACGAGCAGTACTTC. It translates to CASSLASGTSYEQYF.

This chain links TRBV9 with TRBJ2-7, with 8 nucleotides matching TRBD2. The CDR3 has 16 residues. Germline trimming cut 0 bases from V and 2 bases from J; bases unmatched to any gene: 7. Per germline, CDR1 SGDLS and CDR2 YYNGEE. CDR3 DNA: TGTGCCAGCAGCGTAGCTGAGTCGGGGGGGACCTACGAGCAGTACTTC. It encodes CASSVAESGGTYEQYF.

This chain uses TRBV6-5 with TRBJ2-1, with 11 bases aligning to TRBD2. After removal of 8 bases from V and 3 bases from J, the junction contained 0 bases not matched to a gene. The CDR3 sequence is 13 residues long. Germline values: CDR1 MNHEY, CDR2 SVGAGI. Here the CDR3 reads CASGTSGYNEQFF. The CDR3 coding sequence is TGTGCCAGCGGGACTAGCGGCTACAATGAGCAGTTCTTC.

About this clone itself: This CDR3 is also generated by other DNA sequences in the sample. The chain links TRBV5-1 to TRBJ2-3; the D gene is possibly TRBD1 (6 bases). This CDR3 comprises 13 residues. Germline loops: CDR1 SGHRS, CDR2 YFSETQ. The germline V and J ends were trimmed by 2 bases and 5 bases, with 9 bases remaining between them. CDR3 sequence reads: CASSLEGGDTQYF. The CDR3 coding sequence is TGCGCCAGCAGCTTAGAAGGGGGAGATACGCAGTATTTT.

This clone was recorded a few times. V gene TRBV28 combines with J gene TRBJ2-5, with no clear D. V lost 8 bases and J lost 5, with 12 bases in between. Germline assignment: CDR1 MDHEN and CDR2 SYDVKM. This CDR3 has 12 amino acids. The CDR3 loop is CASALNAETQYF. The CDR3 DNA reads TGTGCCAGCGCTCTAAACGCGGAGACCCAGTACTTC.

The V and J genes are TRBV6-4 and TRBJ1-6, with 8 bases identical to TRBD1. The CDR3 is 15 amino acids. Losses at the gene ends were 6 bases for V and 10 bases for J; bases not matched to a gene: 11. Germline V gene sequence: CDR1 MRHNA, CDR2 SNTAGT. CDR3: CASSKSRGQGSPLHF. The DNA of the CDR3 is TGTGCCAGCAGCAAGAGCAGGGGGCAAGGGTCACCCCTCCACTTT.

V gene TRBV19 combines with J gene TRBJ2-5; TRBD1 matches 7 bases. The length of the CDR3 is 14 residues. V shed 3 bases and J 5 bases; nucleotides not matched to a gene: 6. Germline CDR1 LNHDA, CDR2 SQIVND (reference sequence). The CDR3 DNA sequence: TGTGCCAGTAGTATTACAGGGGATATGGAGACCCAGTACTTC. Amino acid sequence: CASSITGDMETQYF.

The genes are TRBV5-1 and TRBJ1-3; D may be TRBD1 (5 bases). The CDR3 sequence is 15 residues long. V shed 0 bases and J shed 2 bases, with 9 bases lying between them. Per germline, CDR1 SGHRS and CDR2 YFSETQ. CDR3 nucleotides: TGCGCCAGCAGCTTGGTTTGGGGGGCTGGAAACACCATATATTTT. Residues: CASSLVWGAGNTIYF.

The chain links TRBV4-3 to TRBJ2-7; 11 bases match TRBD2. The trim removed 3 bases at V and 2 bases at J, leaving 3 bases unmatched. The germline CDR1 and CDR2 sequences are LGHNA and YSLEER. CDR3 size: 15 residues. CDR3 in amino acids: CASSQGTSGTYEQYF. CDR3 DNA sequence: TGCGCCAGCAGCCAGGGGACTAGCGGAACCTACGAGCAGTACTTC.